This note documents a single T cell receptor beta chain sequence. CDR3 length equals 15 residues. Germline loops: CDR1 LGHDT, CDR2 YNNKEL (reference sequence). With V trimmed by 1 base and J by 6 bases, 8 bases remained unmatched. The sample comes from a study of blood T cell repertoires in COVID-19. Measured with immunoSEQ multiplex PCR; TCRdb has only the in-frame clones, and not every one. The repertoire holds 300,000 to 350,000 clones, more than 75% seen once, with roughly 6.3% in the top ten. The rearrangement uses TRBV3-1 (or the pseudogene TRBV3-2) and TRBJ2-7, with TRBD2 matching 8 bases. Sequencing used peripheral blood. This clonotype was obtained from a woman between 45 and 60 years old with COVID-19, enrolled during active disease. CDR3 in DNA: TGTGCCAGCAGCCAAGGAGCGACGGGAGGGGGCGAGCAGTACTTC. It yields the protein CASSQGATGGGEQYF.